Sequencing of this T cell receptor beta chain was carried out in a study of T cell repertoires in aging, cancer and after chemotherapy. The CDR3 is 14 residues long. Looked up from germline, CDR1 is LNHDA and CDR2 is SQIVND (reference sequence). The ends were cut back, 5 bases at V and 3 bases at J, with 11 bases in the middle. Peripheral blood genomic DNA, not sorted cells or RNA, was the template. A mixed TRB-A/B primer pool amplified rearranged TRB by multiplex touch-down PCR. One entry per CDR3 protein results from TCRdb running MiXCR on the multiplex PCR reads. There are nearly 11,000 distinct CDR3 sequences in the sample; more than 25% occur only once, and 1.9% lies in the top ten.

What was sequenced was blood. The chain links TRBV19 to TRBJ1-5; D gene unclear. This sequence was found in a human donor in good health. For the CDR3, the DNA is TGTGCCAGTAGTGTAGTAGGCAACAATCAGCCCCAGCATTTT. It specifies CASSVVGNNQPQHF.